This entry lists 5 T cell receptor beta chains sequenced from one sample in a study of vaccination effects on CD4 cells after COVID-19. TCRdb's copy holds only in-frame clones and misses some; the assay was immunoSEQ multiplex PCR. In the table there are about 52,000 clones, about four fifths of which are singletons. Before any sequencing was done, the ViraFEST assay used viral peptide pools to expand antigen-specific CD4+ T cells. With about 9 days of culture completed, CD4+ T cells were isolated. Nucleocapsid antibodies were negative in the vaccine recipients, who had never had SARS-CoV-2 infection. No antigen has been assigned to these receptors. Material: CD4+ T cells from PBMCs cultured with HCoV-OC43 spike peptides, obtained before COVID-19 vaccination. Described subset: HCoV-OC43 spike overlapping peptide pool stimulation. These receptors all stem from a human donor who received a COVID-19 vaccine.

This rearrangement joins TRBV5-1 to TRBJ1-5; 10 nucleotides align to TRBD1. CDR3 size: 13 residues. CDR1 and CDR2 (germline): SGHRS, YFSETQ. Trimming at V came to 4 bases and at J to 6 bases, leaving 1 base not matched to a gene. The DNA of the CDR3 is TGCGCCAGCAGCCGGGACAGGGGTCAGCCCCAGCATTTT. Encoded protein: CASSRDRGQPQHF.

The V gene is TRBV3-1 (or the pseudogene TRBV3-2), the J gene TRBJ1-6; 7 bases match TRBD1. The CDR3 has 14 residues. V shed 1 base, J shed 9 bases, and the junction held 3 bases outside the gene matches. Germline V gives CDR1 LGHDT, CDR2 YNNKEL (reference sequence). CDR3 DNA sequence: TGTGCCAGCAGCCAAGTCCACAGGGGTTCACCCCTCCACTTT. The encoded protein is CASSQVHRGSPLHF.

The genes are TRBV5-6 and TRBJ1-2; the D is unclear. CDR3 length: 13 residues. The V and J ends lost 4 bases and 0 bases respectively, with 7 bases between them. Germline CDR1 and CDR2: SGHDT and YYEEEE. CDR3 DNA: TGTGCCAGCAGCCCCGATACTAACTATGGCTACACCTTC. Translated, it gives CASSPDTNYGYTF.

The chain employs TRBV24-1 and TRBJ1-1, with D unclear. CDR1 and CDR2 (germline): KGHDR, SFDVKD. CDR3 length equals 15 residues. With 3 bases removed from V and 7 bases from J, the gap between germline ends came to 17 bases. The CDR3 DNA follows: TGTGCCACCAGTGATCCAAAGGGTGTTTTCGGTGAAGCTTTCTTT. Protein: CATSDPKGVFGEAFF.

The chain carries TRBV5-4 and TRBJ1-1; D is unclear. V lost 4 bases to trimming and J lost 7 bases, with 17 bases between them. Germline lookup yields CDR1 SGHNT and CDR2 YYREEE (reference sequence). This CDR3 is 14 amino acids long. The CDR3 is CASSGRTEPVEAFF. The CDR3 DNA reads as TGTGCCAGCAGCGGACGAACAGAACCCGTTGAAGCTTTCTTT.